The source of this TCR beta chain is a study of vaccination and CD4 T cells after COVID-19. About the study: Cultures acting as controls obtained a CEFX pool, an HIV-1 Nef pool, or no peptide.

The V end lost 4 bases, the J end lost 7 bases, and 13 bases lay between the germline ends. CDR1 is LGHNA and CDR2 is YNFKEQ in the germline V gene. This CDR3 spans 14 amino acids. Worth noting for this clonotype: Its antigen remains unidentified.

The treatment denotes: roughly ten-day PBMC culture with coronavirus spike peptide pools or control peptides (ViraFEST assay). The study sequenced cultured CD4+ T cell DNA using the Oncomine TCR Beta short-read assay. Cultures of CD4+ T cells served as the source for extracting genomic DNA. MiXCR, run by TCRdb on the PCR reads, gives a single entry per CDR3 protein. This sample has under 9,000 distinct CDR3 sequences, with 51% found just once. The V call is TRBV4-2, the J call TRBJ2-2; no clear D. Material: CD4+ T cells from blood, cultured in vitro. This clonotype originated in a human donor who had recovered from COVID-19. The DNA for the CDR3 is TGTGCCAGCAGCCCAAAGGTGGGCATCGGGGAGCTGTTTTTT. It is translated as CASSPKVGIGELFF.